One and the same sample provided the 29 T cell receptor beta chains below, sequenced in a study of T-cell reconstitution after alpha-beta-depleted transplantation in children. A TCRbeta library incorporating unique molecular identifiers was prepared. Each CDR3 protein gets one entry after TCRdb re-called the PCR reads with MiXCR. The table lists around 240,000 distinct CDR3 sequences, around 7.5% of them singletons. Sequenced here: PBMCs, mostly from graft donor cells, sampled 180 days after TCRalphabeta/CD19-depleted stem cell transplant. The receptors come from a male patient under 18 who had a stem cell transplant for acute lymphoblastic leukemia, so the T cells may come from the graft donor.

This clonotype was detected ten times or more. This chain connects TRBV19 to TRBJ2-2; D is possibly TRBD2 (7 bases). This CDR3 has 14 amino acids. Germline CDR1 LNHDA, CDR2 SQIVND (reference sequence). V lost 3 bases, J lost 5 bases, and 10 bases lay in between. In DNA form, the CDR3 reads TGTGCCAGTAGTATCGGGGGGCAGACCGGGGAGCTGTTTTTT. Protein sequence: CASSIGGQTGELFF.

This clonotype was detected ten times or more. The chain carries TRBV20-1 and TRBJ2-3; 12 bases match TRBD2. Germline V gene data show CDR1 as DFQATT and CDR2 as SNEGSKA (reference sequence). The CDR3 has 19 residues. V dropped 5 bases and J dropped 1; count of bases not matched to a gene: 16. CDR3 nucleotide sequence: TGCAGTGCTCTTCTACCCCGACTAGCGGGGGCTAGGGGCACAGATACGCAGTATTTT. Encoded protein: CSALLPRLAGARGTDTQYF.

On this clonotype itself: A single base separates this from a much larger clone, so it may be a read error. This likely comes from a read error, as the CDR3 has no conserved phenylalanine or tryptophan at its end. The chain links TRBV20-1 to TRBJ2-1; D is perhaps TRBD2 (6 bases). Looked up from germline, CDR1 is DFQATT and CDR2 is SNEGSKA (reference sequence). CDR3 length: 13 amino acids. V lost 3 bases to trimming and J lost 13 bases, with 19 bases between them. This chain's CDR3 is CSARKKVGTPQFS. CDR3 nucleotides: TGCAGTGCTAGGAAAAAGGTGGGGACTCCCCAGTTCTCC.

This clonotype was counted many times. V and J are TRBV20-1 and TRBJ1-1; D uncertain. V gave up 5 bases and J gave up 4 bases, with 11 bases separating them. The CDR3 consists of 12 residues. Per the germline V gene, CDR1 is DFQATT and CDR2 is SNEGSKA (reference sequence). The CDR3 loop is CSAFIRVTEAFF. CDR3 DNA: TGCAGTGCTTTCATTAGAGTCACTGAAGCTTTCTTT.

This clonotype appeared many times. The chain carries TRBV12-3 or TRBV12-4 and TRBJ1-3; 7 bases line up with TRBD1. Trimming removed 6 bases from V and 1 base from J; junction bases left unmatched: 9. The CDR3 extends over 16 amino acids. In nucleotides, the CDR3 is TGTGCCAGCAGAATCCCCTCAGGGGGTTCTGGAAACACCATATATTTT. This sequence encodes CASRIPSGGSGNTIYF.

Ten or more counts support this clonotype. The chain employs TRBV6-1 and TRBJ2-4; 9 bases are a match to TRBD1. Looked up from germline, CDR1 is MNHNS and CDR2 is SASEGT. The length of the CDR3 is 14 residues. V was clipped by 7 bases and J by 7 bases; unmatched bases: 8. CDR3 amino acids: CASKGQGAGNIQYF. The CDR3 DNA reads as TGTGCCAGCAAGGGACAGGGTGCAGGGAACATTCAGTACTTC.

Many counts were recorded for this clonotype. The V call is TRBV5-1, the J call TRBJ2-2; D remains ambiguous. This CDR3 is 12 amino acids long. Germline V gene lookup returns CDR1 SGHRS and CDR2 YFSETQ. V lost 8 bases to trimming and J lost 0 bases, with 5 bases between them. CDR3 in DNA: TGCGCCAGGGGGTCGAACACCGGGGAGCTGTTTTTT. It is translated as CARGSNTGELFF.

The sample holds many counts of this clonotype. J is TRBJ2-5 and V is TRBV6-1; TRBD1 aligns across 9 bases. CDR1 is MNHNS, CDR2 SASEGT, per germline. Trimming removed 6 bases from V and 3 bases from J; junction bases left unmatched: 5. The CDR3 spans 14 residues. The CDR3 nucleotides are TGTGCCAGCAGCTCGACAGGGGGGGAAGAGACCCAGTACTTC. As protein: CASSSTGGEETQYF.

The table lists this clonotype with many counts. The rearrangement links TRBV18 to TRBJ2-5, with 7 bases lining up with TRBD1. Germline V gives CDR1 KGHSH, CDR2 LQKENI. Losses at the gene ends were 2 bases for V and 4 bases for J; bases not matched to a gene: 7. The CDR3 is 15 residues long. As DNA, the CDR3 is TGTGCCAGCTCACCAAAGGGACAGACCGGAGAGACCCAGTACTTC. It translates to CASSPKGQTGETQYF.

Written as DNA, the CDR3 is TGTGCCAGCAGCTTATCAGCCGACAGGAGAGAGACCCAGTACTTC. Amino acids: CASSLSADRRETQYF. The chain uses TRBV11-3 and TRBJ2-5, with D possibly TRBD1 on 6 matching bases. The germline CDR1 and CDR2 sequences are SGHNT and YENEEA. Between the trimmed V and J ends, which lost 2 bases and 4 bases, there was a span of 14 bases. The CDR3 runs 15 residues.

This clonotype showed up many times. The V and J genes are TRBV29-1 and TRBJ2-4, with 7 bases matching TRBD1. The germline CDR1 and CDR2 sequences are SQVTM and ANQGSEA. The CDR3 totals 15 residues. Unmatched junction bases numbered 6, after V lost 4 bases and J lost 0 bases. The CDR3 region is CSVVRDSGAKNIQYF. The DNA of the CDR3 is TGCAGCGTTGTTAGGGACAGTGGAGCCAAAAACATTCAGTACTTC.

This clonotype showed up many times. The chain combines TRBV29-1 with TRBJ2-1, with 11 bases matching TRBD1. Trimming cost V 5 bases and J 8 bases; bases outside gene matches: 5. Germline-derived CDR1 and CDR2 are SQVTM and ANQGSEA. The CDR3 contains 13 residues. The DNA of the CDR3 is TGCAGCGTTTGGACAGGGGGCTGGGATGAGCAGTTCTTC. It specifies CSVWTGGWDEQFF.

This clonotype has a count of ten or more. This rearrangement joins TRBV13 to TRBJ2-7; D call uncertain. Germline V gives CDR1 PRHDT, CDR2 FYEKMQ (reference sequence). V gave up 2 bases and J gave up 5 bases, with 16 bases separating them. The CDR3 has 15 amino acids. The CDR3 loop reads CASSLQTSRANEQYF. The DNA for the CDR3 is TGTGCCAGCAGCTTACAGACATCCCGGGCTAACGAGCAGTACTTC.

This clonotype was counted many times. J is TRBJ2-6 and V is TRBV24-1, with D perhaps matching TRBD1 (6 bases). The V end was cut by 6 bases, the J end by 0 bases, with 17 bases between. Germline V gene data show CDR1 as KGHDR and CDR2 as SFDVKD. This CDR3 is 18 amino acids long. CDR3 bases: TGTGCCACCAGTACTTTTCCGGGACATAGCTCTGGGGCCAACGTCCTGACTTTC. Translated: CATSTFPGHSSGANVLTF.

This clonotype was found many times. The chain uses TRBV20-1 and TRBJ2-5; possibly TRBD1 for D (5 bases). Trimming left V 1 base short and J 9 bases short, with 18 bases between. Germline V gene sequence: CDR1 DFQATT, CDR2 SNEGSKA (reference sequence). This CDR3 region has 14 residues. This CDR3 reads CSARAQAGIFPQYF. In nucleotides, the CDR3 is TGCAGTGCTAGAGCCCAGGCAGGGATCTTCCCCCAGTACTTC.

This clonotype was detected ten times or more. This rearrangement joins TRBV12-3 or TRBV12-4 to TRBJ2-2; no reliable D call. V dropped 3 bases and J dropped 7 bases, with 9 bases sitting between them. This CDR3 spans 13 amino acids. The CDR3: CASSFRTFGELFF. For the CDR3, the DNA is TGTGCCAGCAGTTTTAGGACCTTCGGGGAGCTGTTTTTT.

The sample holds a few counts of this clonotype. V usage is TRBV18 and J usage is TRBJ2-1; D is possibly TRBD2 (6 bases). V was trimmed by 4 bases and J by 5 bases, leaving 15 bases between them. Germline V lookup: CDR1 KGHSH, CDR2 LQKENI. The length of the CDR3 is 15 residues. CDR3 in amino acids: CASSRGPGDHNEQFF. CDR3 bases: TGTGCCAGCTCACGGGGTCCGGGGGACCACAATGAGCAGTTCTTC.

Many counts were recorded for this clonotype. This sequence joins TRBV7-3 and TRBJ2-1, with 11 nucleotides matching TRBD2. CDR1 and CDR2 from the germline V gene are SGHTA and FQGTGA. Trimming took 1 base from V and 9 from J; bases not matched to a gene: 8. The CDR3 has 16 residues. CDR3 bases: TGTGCCAGCAGCTTAAGCTTAGCGGGAGGGCCAAGTGAGCAGTTCTTC. Its translation is CASSLSLAGGPSEQFF.

In its sample, this clonotype was seen many times. CDR3 amino acids: CAISESMGGAYEQYF. In DNA form, the CDR3 reads TGTGCCATCAGTGAGTCGATGGGGGGGGCCTACGAGCAGTACTTC. The V call is TRBV10-3, the J call TRBJ2-7, with TRBD2 identical over 7 bases. This CDR3 has 15 amino acids. Germline V gene sequence: CDR1 ENHRY, CDR2 SYGVKD. Germline trimming cut 0 bases from V and 2 bases from J; bases unmatched to any gene: 4.

This clonotype was seen at least ten times. This chain connects TRBV27 to TRBJ1-1; D gene unclear. The CDR3 has 13 amino acids. Germline CDR1 is MNHEY and CDR2 is SMNVEV (reference sequence). The V end was cut by 0 bases, the J end by 6 bases, with 8 bases between. CDR3 amino acids: CASSLSWGAEAFF. In DNA form, the CDR3 reads TGTGCCAGCAGTTTATCTTGGGGAGCTGAAGCTTTCTTT.

This clonotype was detected only a few times. The chain is built from TRBV3-1 and TRBJ2-3; D not certain. Germline V CDR1 and CDR2: LGHDT, YNNKEL (reference sequence). V shed 0 bases and J shed 7 bases, with 11 bases lying between them. The CDR3 consists of 14 residues. CDR3 loop: CASSQDLGGNTQYF. Here the CDR3 DNA reads TGTGCCAGCAGCCAAGATCTGGGTGGTAATACGCAGTATTTT.

Many counts were recorded for this clonotype. The chain recombines TRBV7-9 with TRBJ2-1; 7 positions match TRBD1. The ends lost 4 bases at V and 4 bases at J; junction bases unmatched: 13. Germline assignment: CDR1 SEHNR and CDR2 FQNEAQ (reference sequence). The CDR3 has 17 residues. CDR3 region: CASSSPSTGWRYNEQFF. DNA of the CDR3: TGTGCCAGCAGCTCCCCTTCGACAGGGTGGCGGTACAATGAGCAGTTCTTC.

The chain joins TRBV10-3 to TRBJ2-1, with 13 bases that match TRBD2. The CDR3 length is 15 residues. V shed 5 bases, J shed 8 bases, and the junction held 6 bases outside the gene matches. Germline-derived CDR1 and CDR2 are ENHRY and SYGVKD. The CDR3 here is CAISLGLAGRDEQFF. CDR3 bases: TGTGCCATCAGTTTGGGACTAGCGGGGAGGGATGAGCAGTTCTTC.

This clonotype was seen more than once but under ten times. V gene TRBV20-1 combines with J gene TRBJ1-3; the D gene is possibly TRBD1 (5 bases). Deletions cut 3 bases from V and 7 bases from J, with 10 bases between. The CDR3 is 12 amino acids. From germline, CDR1 is DFQATT and CDR2 SNEGSKA (reference sequence). The CDR3: CSASDSGNTIYF. As DNA, the CDR3 is TGCAGTGCTAGCGATTCAGGGAACACCATATATTTT.

This clonotype has a count of ten or more. The chain is built from TRBV15 and TRBJ2-1; tentatively, D is TRBD2 (6 bases). The CDR3 has 16 residues. Germline values: CDR1 LNHNV, CDR2 YYDKDF (reference sequence). Trimming removed 1 base from V and 4 bases from J, with 14 bases in between. The CDR3 region is CATSRGGSGSYNEQFF. For the CDR3, the DNA is TGTGCCACCAGCAGAGGGGGTAGCGGTTCTTACAATGAGCAGTTCTTC. The complete variable domain, with remaining parts taken from reference TRBV15 and TRBJ2-1, reads DAMVIQNPRYQVTQFGKPVTLSCSQTLNHNVMYWYQQKSSQAPKLLFHYYDKDFNNEADTPDNFQSRRPNTSFCFLDIRSPGLGDTAMYLCATSRGGSGSYNEQFFGPGTRLTVL.

In the case of this clonotype: This may come from a read error, since a much larger clone is one base off. The chain couples TRBV19 to TRBJ2-2; 8 bases align to TRBD1. Germline V CDR1 and CDR2: LNHDA, SQIVND (reference sequence). This CDR3 has 16 residues. The ends lost 4 bases at V and 3 bases at J; junction bases unmatched: 7. The CDR3 is CASSNGGQGYTGELFF. For the CDR3, the DNA is TGTGCCAGTAGTAACGGTGGACAGGGTTACACCGGGGAGCTGTTTTTT.

This clonotype was counted many times. The chain recombines TRBV12-3 or TRBV12-4 with TRBJ2-1; 9 nucleotides align to TRBD1. V gave up 8 bases and J gave up 0 bases; unmatched junction bases: 2. This CDR3 has 14 amino acids. The CDR3: CASWDRVSYNEQFF. In nucleotides, the CDR3 is TGTGCCAGCTGGGACAGGGTCTCCTACAATGAGCAGTTCTTC.

The sample holds many counts of this clonotype. This chain links TRBV6-1 with TRBJ2-3; no definite D call. From germline, CDR1 is MNHNS and CDR2 SASEGT. CDR3 length: 15 amino acids. The ends were cut back, 1 base at V and 2 bases at J, with 10 bases in the middle. CDR3 in DNA: TGTGCCAGCAGTGAAGTGCCGGATGACACAGATACGCAGTATTTT. This sequence encodes CASSEVPDDTDTQYF.

There are many counts of this clonotype. The chain combines TRBV7-8 with TRBJ2-2; perhaps D is TRBD1 or TRBD2 (5 bases each). The CDR3 runs 14 residues. Germline CDR1 SGHVS, CDR2 FQNEAQ. Trimming took 1 base from V and 3 from J, leaving 6 bases between them. CDR3 sequence reads: CASSLVGDTGELFF. The CDR3 DNA sequence: TGTGCCAGCAGCTTAGTGGGGGACACCGGGGAGCTGTTTTTT.